This T cell receptor beta chain was documented in a study of PD-L1 blockade in urothelial cancer. Study information: In terms of prior chemotherapy, patients had received 0 to 3 regimens. Among blood samples, the median T cell count was approximately 150,000.

Produced via immunoSEQ multiplex PCR; TCRdb's table is partial and in-frame only. The sample holds under 55,000 clones, over 70% seen once. There are 16 residues in the CDR3. Germline V CDR1 and CDR2: MDHEN, SYDVKM. Trimming cost V 1 base and J 0 bases; bases outside gene matches: 5. The TCR sequence derives from a man aged 35 to 55 with urothelial cancer. Sequenced here: PBMCs, sampled around atezolizumab (anti-PD-L1) treatment. The chain uses TRBV28 and TRBJ2-7; 8 positions agree with TRBD2. Written as DNA, the CDR3 is TGTGCCAGCAGTTTATACGGGGGGGGAACCTCCTACGAGCAGTACTTC. Encoded protein: CASSLYGGGTSYEQYF.